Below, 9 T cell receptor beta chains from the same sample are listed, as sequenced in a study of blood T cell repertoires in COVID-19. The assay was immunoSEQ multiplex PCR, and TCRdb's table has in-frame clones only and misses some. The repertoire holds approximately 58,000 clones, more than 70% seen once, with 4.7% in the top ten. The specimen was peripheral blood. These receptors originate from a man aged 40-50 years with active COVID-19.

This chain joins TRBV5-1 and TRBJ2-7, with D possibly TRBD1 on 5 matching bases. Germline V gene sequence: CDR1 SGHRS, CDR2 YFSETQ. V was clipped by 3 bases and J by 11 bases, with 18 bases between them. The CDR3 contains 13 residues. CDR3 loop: CASSSLSGIQEYF. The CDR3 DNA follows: TGCGCCAGCAGCTCTCTCTCAGGGATTCAGGAGTACTTC.

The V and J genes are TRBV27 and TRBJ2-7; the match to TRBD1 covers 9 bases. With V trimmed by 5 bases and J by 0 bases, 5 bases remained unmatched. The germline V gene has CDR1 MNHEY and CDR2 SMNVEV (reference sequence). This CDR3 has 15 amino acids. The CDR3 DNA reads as TGTGCCAGCAGTCTATGGACAGGGGCCTCCTACGAGCAGTACTTC. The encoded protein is CASSLWTGASYEQYF.

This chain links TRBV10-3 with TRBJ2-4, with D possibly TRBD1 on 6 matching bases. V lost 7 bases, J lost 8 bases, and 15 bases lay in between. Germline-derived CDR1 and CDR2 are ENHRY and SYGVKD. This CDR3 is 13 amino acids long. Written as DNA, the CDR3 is TGTGCCATCACCGACAGGCCCGGGGACATTCAGTACTTC. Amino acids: CAITDRPGDIQYF.

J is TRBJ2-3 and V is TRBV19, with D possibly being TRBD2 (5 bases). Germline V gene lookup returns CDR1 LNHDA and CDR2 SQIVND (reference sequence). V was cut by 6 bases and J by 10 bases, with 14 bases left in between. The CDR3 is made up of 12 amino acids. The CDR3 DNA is TGTGCCAGTAGATCTAGCCTAGGTCCGCAGTATTTT. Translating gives CASRSSLGPQYF.

The DNA for the CDR3 is TGCGCCAGCAGCAAACGGGACATACGCACCGGGGAGCTGTTTTTT. It is translated as CASSKRDIRTGELFF. The J gene is TRBJ2-2, the V gene TRBV10-2; maybe TRBD1 (6 bases). This CDR3 contains 15 residues. Trimming cost V 6 bases and J 4 bases, with 15 bases left between them. Germline V lookup: CDR1 WSHSY, CDR2 SAAADI.

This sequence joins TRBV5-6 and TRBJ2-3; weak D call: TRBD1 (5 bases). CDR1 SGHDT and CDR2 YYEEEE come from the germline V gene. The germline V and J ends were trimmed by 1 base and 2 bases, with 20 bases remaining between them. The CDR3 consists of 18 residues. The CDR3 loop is CASSLLVAGKLSTDTQYF. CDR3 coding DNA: TGTGCCAGCAGCTTGCTCGTGGCAGGGAAATTATCCACAGATACGCAGTATTTT.

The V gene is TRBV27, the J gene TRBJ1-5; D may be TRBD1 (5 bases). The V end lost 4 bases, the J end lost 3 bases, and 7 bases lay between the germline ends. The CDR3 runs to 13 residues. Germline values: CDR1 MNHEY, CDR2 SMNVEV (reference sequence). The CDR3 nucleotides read TGTGCCAGCAGTTCAGGGTACAATCAGCCCCAGCATTTT. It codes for CASSSGYNQPQHF.

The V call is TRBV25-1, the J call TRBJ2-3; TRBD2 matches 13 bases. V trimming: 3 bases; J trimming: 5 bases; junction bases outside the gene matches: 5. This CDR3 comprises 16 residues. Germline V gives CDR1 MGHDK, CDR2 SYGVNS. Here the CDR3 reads CASSDDGLAGEDTQYF. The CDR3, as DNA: TGTGCCAGCAGTGACGACGGACTAGCGGGAGAAGATACGCAGTATTTT.

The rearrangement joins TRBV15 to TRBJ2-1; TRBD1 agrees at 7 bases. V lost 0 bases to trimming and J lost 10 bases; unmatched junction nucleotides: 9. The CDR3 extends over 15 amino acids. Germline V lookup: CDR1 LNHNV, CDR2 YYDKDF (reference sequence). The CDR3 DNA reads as TGTGCCACCAGCAGAGATTTCAGGGGGTGGGACGAGCAGTTCTTC. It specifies CATSRDFRGWDEQFF.